The clone carrying this T cell receptor beta chain was counted ten times or more. There were TCR beta CDR3 regions amplified from RNA transcripts. Primed by the HTBI set, a first-round RT-PCR was run on the TCR CDR3. TCRdb passed the multiplex PCR reads through MiXCR, listing each CDR3 protein once. The table has about half a million distinct CDR3 sequences, about 20% seen once; the top ten hold approximately 50%. This entry comes from a study of T cells in Graves' hyperthyroidism and ophthalmopathy. The length of the CDR3 is 15 residues. Trimming took off 6 bases at V and 4 bases at J, with 18 bases between the two ends.

The clonotype originates from a man in his forties with Graves' ophthalmopathy. V gene TRBV12-3 or TRBV12-4 combines with J gene TRBJ1-2; tentatively, D is TRBD1 (5 bases). Source material: blood. CDR3 bases: TGTGCCAGCAGCCCCTTTGGGCGGACACCCTATGGCTACACCTTC. Its translation is CASSPFGRTPYGYTF.